This T cell receptor (beta chain) was captured by sequencing in a study of neurological immune-mediated disorders. This clonotype showed up many times. The V gene end was trimmed by 4 bases and the J gene end by 0 bases; junction bases not matched to a gene: 2. The CDR3 length is 16 residues. The germline V gene has CDR1 SGHRS and CDR2 YFSETQ. One entry per CDR3 protein, called by TCRdb with MiXCR from the 5' RACE reads. The sample contains approximately 100,000 distinct CDR3 sequences, 11% of which appear only once. As to time point: longitudinal time-point 3. This TCR came from a female donor with HTLV-1-associated myelopathy (HAM/TSP). The gene calls are TRBV5-1 and TRBJ2-1; TRBD2 matches 12 bases. The material sequenced was PBMCs. The CDR3 nucleotides are TGCGCCAGCAGCAAGACTAGCGGGAGCTCCTACAATGAGCAGTTCTTC. The encoded protein is CASSKTSGSSYNEQFF.